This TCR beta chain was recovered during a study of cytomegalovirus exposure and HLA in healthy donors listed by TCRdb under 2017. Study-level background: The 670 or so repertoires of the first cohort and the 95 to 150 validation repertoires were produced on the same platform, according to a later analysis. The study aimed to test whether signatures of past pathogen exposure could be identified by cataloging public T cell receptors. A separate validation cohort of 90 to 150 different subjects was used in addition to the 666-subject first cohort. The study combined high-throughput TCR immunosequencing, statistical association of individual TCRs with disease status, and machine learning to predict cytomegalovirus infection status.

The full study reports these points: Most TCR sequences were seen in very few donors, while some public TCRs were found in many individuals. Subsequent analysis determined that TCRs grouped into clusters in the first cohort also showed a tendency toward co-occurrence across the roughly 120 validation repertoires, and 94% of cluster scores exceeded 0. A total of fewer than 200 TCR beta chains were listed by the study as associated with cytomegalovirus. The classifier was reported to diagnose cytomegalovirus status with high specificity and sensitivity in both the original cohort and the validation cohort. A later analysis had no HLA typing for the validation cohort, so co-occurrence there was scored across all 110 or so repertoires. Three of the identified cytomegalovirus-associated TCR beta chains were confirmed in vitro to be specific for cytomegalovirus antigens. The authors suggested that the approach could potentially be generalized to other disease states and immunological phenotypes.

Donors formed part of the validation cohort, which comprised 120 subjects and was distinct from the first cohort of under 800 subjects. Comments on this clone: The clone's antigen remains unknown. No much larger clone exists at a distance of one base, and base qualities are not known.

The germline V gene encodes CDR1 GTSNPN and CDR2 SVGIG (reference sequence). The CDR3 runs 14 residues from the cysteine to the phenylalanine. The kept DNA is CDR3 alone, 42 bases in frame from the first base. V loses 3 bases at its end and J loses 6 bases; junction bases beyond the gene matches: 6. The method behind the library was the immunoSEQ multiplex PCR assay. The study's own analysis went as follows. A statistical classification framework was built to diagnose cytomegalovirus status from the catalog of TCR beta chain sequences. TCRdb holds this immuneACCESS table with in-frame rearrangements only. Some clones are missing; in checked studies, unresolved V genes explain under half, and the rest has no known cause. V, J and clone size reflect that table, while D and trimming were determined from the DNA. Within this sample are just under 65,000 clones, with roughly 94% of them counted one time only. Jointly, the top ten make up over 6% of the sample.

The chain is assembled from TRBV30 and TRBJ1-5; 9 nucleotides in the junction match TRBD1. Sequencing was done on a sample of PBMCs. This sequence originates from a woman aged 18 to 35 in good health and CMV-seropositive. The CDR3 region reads CAWRDTGGSQPQHF. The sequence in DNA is TGTGCCTGGAGAGACACAGGGGGCAGTCAGCCCCAGCATTTT. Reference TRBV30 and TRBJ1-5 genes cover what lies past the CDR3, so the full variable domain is SQTIHQWPATLVQPVGSPLSLECTVEGTSNPNLYWYRQAAGRGLQLLFYSVGIGQISSEVPQNLSASRPQDRQFILSSKKLLLSDSGFYLCAWRDTGGSQPQHFGDGTRLSIL.